The rows below give T cell receptor beta chains drawn from one sample of a study of circulating CD8 cells and anti-PD-1 response in melanoma. One entry per CDR3 protein, called by TCRdb with MiXCR from the reads. This sample has about 850 distinct CDR3 sequences, with approximately 5.5% found just once. Material: CD8+ T cells from PBMCs, obtained at baseline or after one month of anti-PD-1 therapy (not recorded which). Source of these receptors: a human donor with melanoma. Each CDR3 is given without its conserved first and last residue.

V gene: TRBV2
J gene: TRBJ2-3
CDR3 protein: ASRRGLAGTHTRTDTQY

V gene: TRBV4-1
J gene: TRBJ2-3
CDR3 protein: ASSHLVAGGPTDTQY

V gene: TRBV28
J gene: TRBJ2-3
CDR3 protein: ASSFAGTESTDTQY

V gene: TRBV20-1
J gene: TRBJ2-7
CDR3 protein: SAAGSGTFYEQY

V gene: TRBV7-9
J gene: TRBJ2-7
CDR3 protein: ASSSTGQTYEQY

V gene: TRBV28
J gene: TRBJ2-1
CDR3 protein: ASSLPTVVTSVDSYNEQF

V gene: TRBV30
J gene: TRBJ1-1
CDR3 protein: AWTPGHGDTEAF

V gene: TRBV30
J gene: TRBJ2-1
CDR3 protein: AWSPTTGEQF

V gene: TRBV27
J gene: TRBJ1-1
CDR3 protein: ASSPRGGMNTEAF

V gene: TRBV29-1
J gene: TRBJ2-3
CDR3 protein: GGDDWDTQY

V gene: TRBV29-1
J gene: TRBJ2-1
CDR3 protein: SVVLQGNEQF

V gene: TRBV7-9
J gene: TRBJ2-3
CDR3 protein: ASSPGQVITDTQY

V gene: TRBV19
J gene: TRBJ2-1
CDR3 protein: ASSSSGLNEQF

V gene: TRBV29-1
J gene: TRBJ2-1
CDR3 protein: SVLIMTSGYNEQF

V gene: TRBV7-2
J gene: TRBJ2-7
CDR3 protein: ASSVLSYEQY

V gene: TRBV20-1
J gene: TRBJ2-7
CDR3 protein: SARDQASGSLEQY

V gene: TRBV19
J gene: TRBJ2-1
CDR3 protein: ASSIPGRLNEQF

V gene: TRBV27
J gene: TRBJ1-1
CDR3 protein: ASSLSVGGHDTEAF

V gene: TRBV11-2
J gene: TRBJ2-1
CDR3 protein: ASHWGGSDNEQF

V gene: TRBV7-3
J gene: TRBJ2-7
CDR3 protein: ASSPGTGGYEQY

V gene: TRBV2
J gene: TRBJ2-1
CDR3 protein: ASSEWQRGYNEQF

V gene: TRBV28
J gene: TRBJ1-5
CDR3 protein: ASSHRDWNQPQH

V gene: TRBV10-3
J gene: TRBJ2-5
CDR3 protein: AISEPGGLAGQETQY

V gene: TRBV4-2
J gene: TRBJ2-7
CDR3 protein: ASSQEGALEQY

V gene: TRBV28
J gene: TRBJ2-5
CDR3 protein: ASNPDREETQY

V gene: TRBV24-1
J gene: TRBJ1-2
CDR3 protein: ATSNAGTAGYT